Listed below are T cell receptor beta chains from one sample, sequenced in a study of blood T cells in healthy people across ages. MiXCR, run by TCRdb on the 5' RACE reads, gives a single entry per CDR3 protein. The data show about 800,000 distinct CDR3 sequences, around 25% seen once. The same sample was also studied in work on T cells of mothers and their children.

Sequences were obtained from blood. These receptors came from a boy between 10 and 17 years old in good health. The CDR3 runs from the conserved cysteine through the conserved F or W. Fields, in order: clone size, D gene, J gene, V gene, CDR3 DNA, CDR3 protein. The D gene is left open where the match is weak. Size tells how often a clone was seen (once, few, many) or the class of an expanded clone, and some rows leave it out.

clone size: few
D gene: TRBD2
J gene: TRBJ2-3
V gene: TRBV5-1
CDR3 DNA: TGCGCCAGCAGACCAGGGACTAGCGGGCCAGATACGCAGTATTTT
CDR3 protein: CASRPGTSGPDTQYF

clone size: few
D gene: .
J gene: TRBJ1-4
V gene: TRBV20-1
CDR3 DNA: TGCAGTGCTAGACCGTCGGCTAATGAAAAACTGTTTTTT
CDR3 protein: CSARPSANEKLFF

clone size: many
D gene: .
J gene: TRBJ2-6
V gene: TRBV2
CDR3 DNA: TGTGCCAGCAGTGAATGGGCCTCCGGCTCTGGGGCCAACGTCCTGACTTTC
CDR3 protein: CASSEWASGSGANVLTF

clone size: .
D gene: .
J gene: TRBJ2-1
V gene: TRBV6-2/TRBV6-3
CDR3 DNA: TGTGCCAGCAGTCGCGAAAATGAGCAGTTCTTC
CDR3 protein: CASSRENEQFF

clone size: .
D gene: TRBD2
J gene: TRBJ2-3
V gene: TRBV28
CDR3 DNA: TGTGCCAGCAGTCCTCAAACCGGGACTAGCGGGCCCACAGATACGCAGTATTTT
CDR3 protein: CASSPQTGTSGPTDTQYF

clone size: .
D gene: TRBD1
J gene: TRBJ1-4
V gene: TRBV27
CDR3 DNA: TGTGCCAGCAGTCGTGCAGGGGGCCAAGGGGAAAAACTGTTTTTT
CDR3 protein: CASSRAGGQGEKLFF

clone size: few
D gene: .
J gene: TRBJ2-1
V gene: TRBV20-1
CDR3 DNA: TGCAGTGCTTGGGTCGGGACATCCAACAATGAGCAGTTCTTC
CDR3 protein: CSAWVGTSNNEQFF

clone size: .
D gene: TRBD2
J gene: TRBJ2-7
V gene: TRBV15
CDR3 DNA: TGTACCACCAGCCCTCAGGCAACTAGCGGGACCTACGAGCAGTACTTC
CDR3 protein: CTTSPQATSGTYEQYF

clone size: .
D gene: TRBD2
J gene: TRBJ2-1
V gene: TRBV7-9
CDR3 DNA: TGTGCCAGCAGCCGCCTCGGACTAGCGGATTACAATGAGCAGTTCTTC
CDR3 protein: CASSRLGLADYNEQFF

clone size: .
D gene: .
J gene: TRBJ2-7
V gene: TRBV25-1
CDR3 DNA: TGTGCCAGCAGTGAAGAGGAGCTCCCGGGGTACGAGCAGTACTTC
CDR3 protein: CASSEEELPGYEQYF

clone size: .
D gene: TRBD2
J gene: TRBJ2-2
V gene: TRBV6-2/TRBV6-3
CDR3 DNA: TGTGCCAGCAATCTAGCGGGGGGCGCCGGGGAGCTGTTTTTT
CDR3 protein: CASNLAGGAGELFF

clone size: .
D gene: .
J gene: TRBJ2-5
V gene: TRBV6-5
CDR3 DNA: TGTGCCAGCGGGGCCGGACGGTTGTACCAAGAGACCCAGTACTTC
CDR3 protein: CASGAGRLYQETQYF

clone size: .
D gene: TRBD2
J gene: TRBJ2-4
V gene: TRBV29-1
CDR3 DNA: TGCAGCGTTAGATCCGGGACTAGCGGGGTGAACATTCAGTACTTC
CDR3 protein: CSVRSGTSGVNIQYF

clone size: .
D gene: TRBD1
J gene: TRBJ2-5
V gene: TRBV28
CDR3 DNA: TGTGCCAGCAGTTTTGCAGGACAGGGCGTCGGGACCCAGTACTTC
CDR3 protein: CASSFAGQGVGTQYF

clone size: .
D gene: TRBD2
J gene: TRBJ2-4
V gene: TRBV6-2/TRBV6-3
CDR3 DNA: TGTGCCAGCACCTCCCCCGGACTAGCGGATGCCAAAAACATTCAGTACTTC
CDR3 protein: CASTSPGLADAKNIQYF

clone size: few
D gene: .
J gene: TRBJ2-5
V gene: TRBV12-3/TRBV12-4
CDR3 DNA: TGTGCCAGCAGGGGGGTGAGGGGGTCTCATGTGGAGACCCAGTACTTC
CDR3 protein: CASRGVRGSHVETQYF

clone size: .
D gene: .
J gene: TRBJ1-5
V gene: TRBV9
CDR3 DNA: TGTGCCAGCAGCGTATGGACAGAGCCTTCAGATAGCAATCAGCCCCAGCATTTT
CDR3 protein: CASSVWTEPSDSNQPQHF

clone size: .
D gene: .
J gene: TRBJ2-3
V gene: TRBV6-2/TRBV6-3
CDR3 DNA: TGTGCCAGCAATCTTGCGGGACTTAGCACAGATACGCAGTATTTT
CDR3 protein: CASNLAGLSTDTQYF

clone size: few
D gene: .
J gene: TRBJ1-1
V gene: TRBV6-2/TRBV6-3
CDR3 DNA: TGTGCCAGCAGTACCCCAGCAGGGCTGGACACTGAAGCTTTCTTT
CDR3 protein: CASSTPAGLDTEAFF

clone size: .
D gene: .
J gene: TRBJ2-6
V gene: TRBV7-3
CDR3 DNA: TGTGCCAGCAGCTTAGGTCCGGGATCTGGGGCCAACGTCCTGACTTTC
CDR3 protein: CASSLGPGSGANVLTF

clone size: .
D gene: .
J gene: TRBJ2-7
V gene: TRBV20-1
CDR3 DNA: TGCAGTGCTATAAGGAGCTACGAGCAGTACTTC
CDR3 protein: CSAIRSYEQYF

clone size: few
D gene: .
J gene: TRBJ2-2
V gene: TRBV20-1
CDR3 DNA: TGCAGTGCCACGGCCGGGGGAGCCACCGGGGAGCTGTTTTTT
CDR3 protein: CSATAGGATGELFF

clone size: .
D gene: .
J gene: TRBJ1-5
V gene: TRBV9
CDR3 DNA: TGTGCCAGCAGCTTTGGGGCAGGGGATAATCAGCCCCAGCATTTT
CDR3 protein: CASSFGAGDNQPQHF

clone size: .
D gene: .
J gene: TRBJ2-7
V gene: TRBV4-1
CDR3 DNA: TGCGCCAGCAGCCAACTCAGGGGCTCCTACGAGCAGTACTTC
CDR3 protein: CASSQLRGSYEQYF

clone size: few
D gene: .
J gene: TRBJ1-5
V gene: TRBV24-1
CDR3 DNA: TGTGCCACCAGTGACCAAAGCAATCAGCCCCAGCATTTT
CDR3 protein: CATSDQSNQPQHF

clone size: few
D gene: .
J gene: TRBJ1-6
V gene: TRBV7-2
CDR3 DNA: TGTGCCAGCAGCCCTGGACAGCTTAATTCACCCCTCCACTTT
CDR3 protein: CASSPGQLNSPLHF

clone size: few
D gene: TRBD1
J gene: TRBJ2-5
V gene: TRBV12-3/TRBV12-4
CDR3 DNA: TGTGCCAGCAGTTTCGTACCCCACAGGGGACAAGAGACCCAGTACTTC
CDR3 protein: CASSFVPHRGQETQYF

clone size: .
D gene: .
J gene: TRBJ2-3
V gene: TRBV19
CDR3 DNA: TGTGCCACACGAGGACACTTCACAGATACGCAGTATTTT
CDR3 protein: CATRGHFTDTQYF

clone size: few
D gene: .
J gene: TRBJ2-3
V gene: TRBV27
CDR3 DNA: TGTGCCAGCAGTTCGAACAGGGAGAGCACAGATACGCAGTATTTT
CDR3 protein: CASSSNRESTDTQYF

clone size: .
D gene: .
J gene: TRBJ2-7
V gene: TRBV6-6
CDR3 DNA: TGTGCCAGCAGTTACTCGGGACTGTCCTACGAGCAGTACTTC
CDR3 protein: CASSYSGLSYEQYF

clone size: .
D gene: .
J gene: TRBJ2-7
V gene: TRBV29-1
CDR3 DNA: TGCAGCGTTGAAGGCCTAGCGCGTGAGCAGTACTTC
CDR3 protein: CSVEGLAREQYF

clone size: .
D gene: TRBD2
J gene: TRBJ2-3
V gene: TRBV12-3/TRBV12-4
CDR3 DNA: TGTGCCAGCAGTTTATCTAGCGGGGGGGCTCGGGCAGATACGCAGTATTTT
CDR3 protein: CASSLSSGGARADTQYF

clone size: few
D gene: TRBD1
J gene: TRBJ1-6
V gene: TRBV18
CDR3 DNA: TGTGCCAGCTCACCACCGGACAGGGGCTGGGCACCCCTCCACTTT
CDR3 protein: CASSPPDRGWAPLHF

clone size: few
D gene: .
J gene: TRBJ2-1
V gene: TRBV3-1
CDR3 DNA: TGTGCCAGCAGCCAACGATTCCGAAGCGGGTCATTTAGCTCCTACAATGAGCAGTTCTTC
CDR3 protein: CASSQRFRSGSFSSYNEQFF

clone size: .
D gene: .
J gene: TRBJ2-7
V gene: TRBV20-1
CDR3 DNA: TGCAGTGCTCCACAATCCTACGAGCAGTACTTC
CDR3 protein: CSAPQSYEQYF

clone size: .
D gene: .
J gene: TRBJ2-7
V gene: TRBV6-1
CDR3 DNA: TGTGCCAGCATCGAAGGACCGGGACGGTTCCTCTACGAGCAGTACTTC
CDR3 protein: CASIEGPGRFLYEQYF

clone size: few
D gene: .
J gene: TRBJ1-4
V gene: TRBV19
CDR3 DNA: TGTGCCAGTAGTTGGGATACAGGGCTTTTCAATGAAAAACTGTTTTTT
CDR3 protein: CASSWDTGLFNEKLFF

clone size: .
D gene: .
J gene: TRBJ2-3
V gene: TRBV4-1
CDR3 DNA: TGCGCCAGCAGCCAAGTCCCCTCCTCCGCAGATACGCAGTATTTT
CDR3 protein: CASSQVPSSADTQYF

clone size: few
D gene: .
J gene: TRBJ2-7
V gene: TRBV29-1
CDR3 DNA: TGCAGCGGACGAGGGACCAGCTCCTACGAGCAGTACTTC
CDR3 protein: CSGRGTSSYEQYF

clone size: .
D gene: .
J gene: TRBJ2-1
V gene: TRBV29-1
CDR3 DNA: TGCAGCGTTGTTTCGTGGGACCGACTCGACAATGAGCAGTTCTTC
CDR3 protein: CSVVSWDRLDNEQFF

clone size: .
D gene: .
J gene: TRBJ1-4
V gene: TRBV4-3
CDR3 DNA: TGCGCCAGCAGCCAAGGTGGCAGCTTGACTAATGAAAAACTGTTTTTT
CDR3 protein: CASSQGGSLTNEKLFF

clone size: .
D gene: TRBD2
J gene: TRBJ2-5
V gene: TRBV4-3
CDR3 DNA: TGCGCCAGCAGCCAAGATTTAAGGGGACTACAAGAGACCCAGTACTTC
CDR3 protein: CASSQDLRGLQETQYF

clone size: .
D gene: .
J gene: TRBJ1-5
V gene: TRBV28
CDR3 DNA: TGTGCCAGCAGTTGGGGGTTCAGCAATCAGCCCCAGCATTTT
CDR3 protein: CASSWGFSNQPQHF

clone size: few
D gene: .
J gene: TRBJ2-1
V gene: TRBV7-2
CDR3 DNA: TGTGCCAGCAGCTTAGGGGGTCCCCACGTCCTCTATGAGCAGTTCTTC
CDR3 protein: CASSLGGPHVLYEQFF

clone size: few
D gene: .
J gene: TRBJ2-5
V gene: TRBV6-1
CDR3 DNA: TGTGCCAGCAGTGAAGTAGGAGTGGAGACCCAGTACTTC
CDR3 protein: CASSEVGVETQYF

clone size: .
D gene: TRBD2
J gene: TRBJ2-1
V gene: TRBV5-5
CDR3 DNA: TGTGCCAGCAGCTTGGGACTAGCGCGTTACAATGAGCAGTTCTTC
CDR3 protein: CASSLGLARYNEQFF

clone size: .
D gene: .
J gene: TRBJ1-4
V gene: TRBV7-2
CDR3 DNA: TGTGCCAGCAGCTTGGGAAGCTTTAATGAAAAACTGTTTTTT
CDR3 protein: CASSLGSFNEKLFF

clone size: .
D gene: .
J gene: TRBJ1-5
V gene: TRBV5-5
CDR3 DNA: TGTGCCAGCAGCTTGGGACCGACACCGTGGACTCAGCCCCAGCATTTT
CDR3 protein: CASSLGPTPWTQPQHF

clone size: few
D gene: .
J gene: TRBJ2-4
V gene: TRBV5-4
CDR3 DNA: TGTGCCAGCAGCTCCTACGGGTGGAGAAACATTCAGTACTTC
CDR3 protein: CASSSYGWRNIQYF

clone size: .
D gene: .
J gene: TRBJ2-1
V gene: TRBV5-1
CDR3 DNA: TGCGCCAGCAGCTTGGTGGGGGCGCAAAACAATGAGCAGTTCTTC
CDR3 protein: CASSLVGAQNNEQFF

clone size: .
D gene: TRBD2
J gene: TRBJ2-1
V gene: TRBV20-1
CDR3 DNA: TGCAGTGCTACGGTAGCGGGAGGCGAGTACAATGAGCAGTTCTTC
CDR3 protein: CSATVAGGEYNEQFF

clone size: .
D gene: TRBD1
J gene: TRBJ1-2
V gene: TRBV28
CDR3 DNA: TGTGCCAGCAGTCGGACAGGGGTGATAGACTATGGCTACACCTTC
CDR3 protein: CASSRTGVIDYGYTF

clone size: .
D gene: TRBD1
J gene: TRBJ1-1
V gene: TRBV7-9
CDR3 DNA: TGTGCCAGCAGCTTAGGAAGGGGACAGGGGAACACTGAAGCTTTCTTT
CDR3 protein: CASSLGRGQGNTEAFF

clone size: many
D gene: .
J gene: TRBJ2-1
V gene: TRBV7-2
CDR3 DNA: TGTGCCAGCAGCCCCCAGGCAGGGCTGGGGGAGCAGTTCTTC
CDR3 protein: CASSPQAGLGEQFF

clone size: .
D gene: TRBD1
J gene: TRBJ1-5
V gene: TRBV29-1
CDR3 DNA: TGCAGCGTCCGACAGGGGATTTCGGCGAATCAGCCCCAGCATTTT
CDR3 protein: CSVRQGISANQPQHF